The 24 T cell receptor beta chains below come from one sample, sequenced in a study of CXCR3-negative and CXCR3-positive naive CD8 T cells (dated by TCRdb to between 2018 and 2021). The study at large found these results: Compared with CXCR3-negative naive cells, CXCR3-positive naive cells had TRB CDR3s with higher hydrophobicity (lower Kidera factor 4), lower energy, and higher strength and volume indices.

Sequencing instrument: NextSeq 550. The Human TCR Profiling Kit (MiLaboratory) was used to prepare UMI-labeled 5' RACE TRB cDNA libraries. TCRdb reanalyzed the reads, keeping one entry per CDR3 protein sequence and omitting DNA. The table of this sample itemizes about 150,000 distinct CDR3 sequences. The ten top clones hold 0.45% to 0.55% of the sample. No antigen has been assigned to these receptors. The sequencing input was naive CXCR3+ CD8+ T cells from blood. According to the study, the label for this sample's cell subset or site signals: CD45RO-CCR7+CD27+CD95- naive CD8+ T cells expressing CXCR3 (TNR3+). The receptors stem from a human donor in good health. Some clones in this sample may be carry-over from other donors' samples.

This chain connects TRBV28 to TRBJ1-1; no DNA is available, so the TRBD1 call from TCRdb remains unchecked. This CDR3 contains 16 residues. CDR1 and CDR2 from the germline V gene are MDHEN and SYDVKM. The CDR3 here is CASSSFDRGRYNEAFF.

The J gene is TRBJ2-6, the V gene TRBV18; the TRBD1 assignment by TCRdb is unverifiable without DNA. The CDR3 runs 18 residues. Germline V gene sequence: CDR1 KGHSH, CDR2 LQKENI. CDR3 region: CASSLVPGQLSGANVLTF.

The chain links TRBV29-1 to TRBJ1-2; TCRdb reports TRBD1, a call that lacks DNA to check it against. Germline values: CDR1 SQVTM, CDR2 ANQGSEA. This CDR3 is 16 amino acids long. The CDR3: CSVVGEPGQGHYGYTF.

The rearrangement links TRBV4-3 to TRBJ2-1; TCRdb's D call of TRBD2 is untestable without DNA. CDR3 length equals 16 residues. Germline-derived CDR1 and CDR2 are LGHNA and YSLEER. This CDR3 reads CASSQDYAGGHNEQFF.

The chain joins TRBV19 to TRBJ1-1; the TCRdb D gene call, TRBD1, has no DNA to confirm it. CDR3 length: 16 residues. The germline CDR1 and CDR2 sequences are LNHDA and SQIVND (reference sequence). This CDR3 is CASNPLDRGRNTEAFF. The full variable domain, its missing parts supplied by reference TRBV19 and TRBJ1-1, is DGGITQSPKYLFRKEGQNVTLSCEQNLNHDAMYWYRQDPGQGLRLIYYSQIVNDFQKGDIAEGYSVSREKKESFPLTVTSAQKNPTAFYLCASNPLDRGRNTEAFFGQGTRLTVV.

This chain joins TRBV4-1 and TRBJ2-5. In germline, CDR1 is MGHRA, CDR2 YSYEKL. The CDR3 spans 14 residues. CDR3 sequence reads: CASSQDTPSGTQYF.

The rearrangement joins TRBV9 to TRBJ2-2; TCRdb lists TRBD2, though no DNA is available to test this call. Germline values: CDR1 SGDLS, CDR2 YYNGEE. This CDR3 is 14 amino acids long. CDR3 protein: CASSVVGGAGELFF.

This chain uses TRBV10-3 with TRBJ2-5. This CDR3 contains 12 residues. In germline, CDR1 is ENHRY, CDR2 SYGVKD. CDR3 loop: CAISESAETQYF.

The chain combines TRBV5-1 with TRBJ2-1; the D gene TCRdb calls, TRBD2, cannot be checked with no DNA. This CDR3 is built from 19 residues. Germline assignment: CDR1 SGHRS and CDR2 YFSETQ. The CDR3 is CASSLGRLAGGYLYNEQFF.

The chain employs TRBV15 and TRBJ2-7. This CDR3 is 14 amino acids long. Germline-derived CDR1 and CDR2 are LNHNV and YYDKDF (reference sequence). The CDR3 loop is CATSRGAGPYEQYF.

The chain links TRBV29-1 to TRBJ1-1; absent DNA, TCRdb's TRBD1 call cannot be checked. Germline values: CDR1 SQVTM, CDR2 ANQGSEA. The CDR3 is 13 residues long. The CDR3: CSVVGAVSTEAFF.

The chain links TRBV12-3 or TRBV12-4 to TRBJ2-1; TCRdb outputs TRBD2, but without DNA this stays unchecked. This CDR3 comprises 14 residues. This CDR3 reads CASRSLAGVNEQFF.

The CDR3 loop reads CASSLYGGGREDQPQHF. The J gene is TRBJ1-5, the V gene TRBV7-8. The CDR3 is 17 residues long. The germline V gene encodes CDR1 SGHVS and CDR2 FQNEAQ.

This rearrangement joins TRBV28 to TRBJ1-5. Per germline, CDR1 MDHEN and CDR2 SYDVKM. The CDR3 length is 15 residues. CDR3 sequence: CASSFSSYSNQPQHF.

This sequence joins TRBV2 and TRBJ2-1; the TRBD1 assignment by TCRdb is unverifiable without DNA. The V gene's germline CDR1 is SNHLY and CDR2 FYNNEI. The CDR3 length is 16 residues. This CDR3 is CASRVVQGAIYNEQFF.

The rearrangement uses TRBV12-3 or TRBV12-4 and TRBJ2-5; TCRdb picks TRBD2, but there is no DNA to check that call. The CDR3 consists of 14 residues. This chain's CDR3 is CASSRSGAEETQYF.

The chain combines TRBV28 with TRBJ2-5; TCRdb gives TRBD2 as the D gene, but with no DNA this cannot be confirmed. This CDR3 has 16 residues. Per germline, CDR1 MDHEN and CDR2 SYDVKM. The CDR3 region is CASSRLASGYQETQYF. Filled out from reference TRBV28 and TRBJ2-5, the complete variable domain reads DVKVTQSSRYLVKRTGEKVFLECVQDMDHENMFWYRQDPGLGLRLIYFSYDVKMKEKGDIPEGYSVSREKKERFSLILESASTNQTSMYLCASSRLASGYQETQYFGPGTRLLVL.

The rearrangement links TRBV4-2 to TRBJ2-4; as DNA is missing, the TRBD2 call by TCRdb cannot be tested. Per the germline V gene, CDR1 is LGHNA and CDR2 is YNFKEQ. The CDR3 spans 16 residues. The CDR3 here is CASSQDRGVGKNIQYF.

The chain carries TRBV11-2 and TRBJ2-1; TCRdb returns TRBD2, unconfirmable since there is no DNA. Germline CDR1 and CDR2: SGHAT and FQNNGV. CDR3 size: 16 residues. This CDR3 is CASSLETSLSYNEQFF.

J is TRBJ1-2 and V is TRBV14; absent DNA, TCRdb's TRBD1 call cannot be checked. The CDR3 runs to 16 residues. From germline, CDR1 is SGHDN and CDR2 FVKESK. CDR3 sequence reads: CASSQPRGADLPFDTF.

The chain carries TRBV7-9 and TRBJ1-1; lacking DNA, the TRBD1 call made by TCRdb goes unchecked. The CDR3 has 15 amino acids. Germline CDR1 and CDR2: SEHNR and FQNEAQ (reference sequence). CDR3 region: CASSLSGTGSEGAFF.

The CDR3 is CASSVGRNTDTQYF. This chain connects TRBV9 to TRBJ2-3. CDR3 length: 14 residues. Germline values: CDR1 SGDLS, CDR2 YYNGEE. Variable domain in full (rest from reference TRBV9 and TRBJ2-3): DSGVTQTPKHLITATGQRVTLRCSPRSGDLSVYWYQQSLDQGLQFLIQYYNGEERAKGNILERFSAQQFPDLHSELNLSSLELGDSALYFCASSVGRNTDTQYFGPGTRLTVL.

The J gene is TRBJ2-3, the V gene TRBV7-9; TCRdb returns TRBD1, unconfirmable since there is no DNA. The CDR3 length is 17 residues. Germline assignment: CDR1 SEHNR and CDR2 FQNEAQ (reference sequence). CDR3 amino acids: CASSLTTGGIGTDTQYF.

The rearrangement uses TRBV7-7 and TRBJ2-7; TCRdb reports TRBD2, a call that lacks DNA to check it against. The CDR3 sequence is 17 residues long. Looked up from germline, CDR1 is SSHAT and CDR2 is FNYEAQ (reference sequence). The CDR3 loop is CASSHRTSGGTAYEQYF.